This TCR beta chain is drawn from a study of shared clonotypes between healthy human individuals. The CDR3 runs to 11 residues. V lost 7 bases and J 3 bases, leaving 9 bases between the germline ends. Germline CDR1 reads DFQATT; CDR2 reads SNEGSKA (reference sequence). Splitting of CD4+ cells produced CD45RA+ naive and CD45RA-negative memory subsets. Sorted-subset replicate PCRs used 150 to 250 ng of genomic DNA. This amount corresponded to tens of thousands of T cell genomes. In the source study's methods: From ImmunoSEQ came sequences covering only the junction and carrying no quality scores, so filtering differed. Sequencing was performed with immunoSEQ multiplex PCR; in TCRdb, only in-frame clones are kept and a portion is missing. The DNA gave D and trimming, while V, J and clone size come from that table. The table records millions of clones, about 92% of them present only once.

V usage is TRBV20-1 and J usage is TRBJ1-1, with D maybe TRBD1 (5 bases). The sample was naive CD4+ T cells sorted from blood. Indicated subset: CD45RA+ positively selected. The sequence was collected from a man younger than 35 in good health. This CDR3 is CSGLGDTEAFF. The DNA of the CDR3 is TGCAGTGGTCTAGGGGACACTGAAGCTTTCTTT.